This T cell receptor (beta chain) is from a study of blood T cell repertoires in COVID-19. The wider study: Researchers got acute and convalescent COVID-19 samples from the United States, Italy and Spain. Sample material is recorded as cDNA or gDNA derived from T cells, B-cell-depleted T cells, or PBMCs.

Germline lookup yields CDR1 MNHEY and CDR2 SMNVEV (reference sequence). The ends lost 2 bases at V and 8 bases at J; junction bases unmatched: 9. The CDR3 sequence is 16 residues long. Methods used by the authors: From reference gene primer amplification, estimates of nucleated cell counts were derived. The protocol was immunoSEQ multiplex PCR, while the TCRdb copy is restricted to in-frame clones and leaves out a portion. Clonal size and the V and J genes are those of that table, whereas D and trimming came from the DNA. Of about 200,000 clones listed, 80% to 90% are singletons. The receptor was derived from a human donor in a cohort sampled during active COVID-19. The V gene is TRBV27, the J gene TRBJ2-1; TRBD2 agrees at 10 bases. Sample: peripheral blood. CDR3 in amino acids: CASSLLASGRGDEQFF. As DNA, the CDR3 is TGTGCCAGCAGTTTACTGGCTAGCGGGAGAGGGGATGAGCAGTTCTTC.